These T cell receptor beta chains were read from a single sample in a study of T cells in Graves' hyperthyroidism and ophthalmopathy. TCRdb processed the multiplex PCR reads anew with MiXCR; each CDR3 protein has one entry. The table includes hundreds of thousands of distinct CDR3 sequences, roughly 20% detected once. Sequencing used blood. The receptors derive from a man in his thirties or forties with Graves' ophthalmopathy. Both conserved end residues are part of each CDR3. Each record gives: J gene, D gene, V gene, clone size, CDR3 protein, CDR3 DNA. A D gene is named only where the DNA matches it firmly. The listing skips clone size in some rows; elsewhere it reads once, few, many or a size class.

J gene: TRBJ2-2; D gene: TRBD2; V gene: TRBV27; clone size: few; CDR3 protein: CASSSRNRGIGTSGSTGELFF; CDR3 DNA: TGTGCCAGCAGTTCCAGGAATCGGGGAATAGGGACTAGCGGGAGTACCGGGGAGCTGTTTTTT
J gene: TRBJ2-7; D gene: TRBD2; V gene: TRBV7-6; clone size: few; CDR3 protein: CASSLGAGTSGNYEQYF; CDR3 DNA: TGTGCCAGCAGCTTAGGGGCCGGGACTAGCGGGAACTACGAGCAGTACTTC
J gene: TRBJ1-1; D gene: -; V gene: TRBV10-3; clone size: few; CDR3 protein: CAISPTGNTEAFF; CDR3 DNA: TGTGCCATCAGCCCGACAGGGAACACTGAAGCTTTCTTT
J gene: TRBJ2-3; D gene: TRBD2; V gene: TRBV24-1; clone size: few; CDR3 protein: CATSDSTLAVLDTQYF; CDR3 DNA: TGTGCCACCAGTGATTCGACCCTAGCGGTACTAGATACGCAGTATTTT
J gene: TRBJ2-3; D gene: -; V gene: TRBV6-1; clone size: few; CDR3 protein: CASSEVRHNTDTQYF; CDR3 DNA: TGTGCCAGCAGTGAAGTCAGGCATAACACAGATACGCAGTATTTT
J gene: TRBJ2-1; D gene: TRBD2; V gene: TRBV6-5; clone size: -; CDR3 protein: CASSYDRSSGVNEQFF; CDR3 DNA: TGTGCCAGCAGTTACGATCGGTCTAGCGGGGTTAATGAGCAGTTCTTC
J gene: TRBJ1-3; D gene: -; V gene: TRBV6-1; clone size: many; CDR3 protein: CASSDPGSLSGNTIYF; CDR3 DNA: TGTGCCAGCAGTGATCCGGGCAGTCTGTCTGGAAACACCATATATTTT
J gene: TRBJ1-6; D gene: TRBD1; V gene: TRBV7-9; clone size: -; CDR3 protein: CASSQDRGSSYNSPLHF; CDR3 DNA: TGTGCCAGCAGCCAGGACAGGGGTAGCTCCTATAATTCACCCCTCCACTTT
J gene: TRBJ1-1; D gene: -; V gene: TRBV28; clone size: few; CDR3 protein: CASSLQRGGHLRGIMNTEAFF; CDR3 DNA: TGTGCCAGCAGTTTACAACGCGGGGGGCACCTTAGGGGGATAATGAACACTGAAGCTTTCTTT
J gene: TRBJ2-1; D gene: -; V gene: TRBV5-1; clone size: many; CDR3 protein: CASSLRVSSDEQFF; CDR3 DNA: TGCGCCAGCAGCTTACGGGTCAGTAGCGATGAGCAGTTCTTC
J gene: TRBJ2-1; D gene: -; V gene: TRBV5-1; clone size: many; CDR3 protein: CASSLGPSKDNEQFF; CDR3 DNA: TGCGCCAGCAGCTTGGGGCCTAGTAAAGACAATGAGCAGTTCTTC
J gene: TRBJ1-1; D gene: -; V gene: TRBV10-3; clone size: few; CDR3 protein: CAISPTKNTEAFF; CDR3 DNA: TGTGCCATCAGCCCCACGAAGAACACTGAAGCTTTCTTT
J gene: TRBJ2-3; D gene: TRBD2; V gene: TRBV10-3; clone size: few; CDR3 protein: CAIRTSGHTDTQYF; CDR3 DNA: TGTGCCATCAGGACTAGCGGGCACACAGATACGCAGTATTTT
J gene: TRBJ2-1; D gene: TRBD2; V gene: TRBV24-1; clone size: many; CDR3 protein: CATSFPGLAGGYNEQFF; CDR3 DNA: TGTGCCACCAGCTTCCCGGGACTAGCGGGAGGGTACAATGAGCAGTTCTTC
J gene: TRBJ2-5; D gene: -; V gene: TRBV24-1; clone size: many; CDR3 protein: CATSDTGLGRETQYF; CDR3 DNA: TGTGCCACCAGTGATACGGGTTTGGGGCGGGAGACCCAGTACTTC
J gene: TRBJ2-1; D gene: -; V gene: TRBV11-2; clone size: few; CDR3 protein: CASSSTLAGRDYEQFF; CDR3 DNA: TGTGCCAGCAGCTCTACACTAGCCGGACGGGACTATGAGCAGTTCTTC
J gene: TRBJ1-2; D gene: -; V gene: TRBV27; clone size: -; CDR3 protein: CASSSASWGNYGYTF; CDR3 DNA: TGTGCCAGCAGTTCCGCCTCATGGGGGAACTATGGCTACACCTTC
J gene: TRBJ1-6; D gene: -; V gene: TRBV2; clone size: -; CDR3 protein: CASTGPPLHF; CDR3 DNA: TGTGCCAGCACGGGTCCACCCCTCCACTTT
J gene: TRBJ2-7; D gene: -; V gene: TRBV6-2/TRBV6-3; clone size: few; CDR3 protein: CASSSRTAMSSYEQYF; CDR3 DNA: TGTGCCAGCAGTTCCCGGACAGCTATGAGCTCCTACGAGCAGTACTTC
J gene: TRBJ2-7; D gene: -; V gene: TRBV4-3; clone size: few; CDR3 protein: CASSQDRARYEQYF; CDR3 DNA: TGCGCCAGCAGCCAAGATCGGGCCCGCTACGAGCAGTACTTC
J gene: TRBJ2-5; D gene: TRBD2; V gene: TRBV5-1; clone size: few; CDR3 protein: CASSSLAGKETQYF; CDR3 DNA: TGCGCCAGCAGCTCCTTAGCGGGGAAAGAGACCCAGTACTTC
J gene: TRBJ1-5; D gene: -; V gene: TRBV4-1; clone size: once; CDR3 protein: CASSQDRGARGYQPQHF; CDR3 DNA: TGCGCCAGCAGCCAAGATCGGGGGGCGCGGGGTTATCAGCCCCAGCATTTT
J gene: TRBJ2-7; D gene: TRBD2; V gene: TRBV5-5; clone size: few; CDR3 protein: CASSLPPSGLAGGTYEQYF; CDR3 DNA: TGTGCCAGCAGCCTACCCCCTAGCGGACTAGCGGGAGGGACCTACGAGCAGTACTTC
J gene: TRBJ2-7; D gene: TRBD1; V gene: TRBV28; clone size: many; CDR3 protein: CASSSVGDSNSYEQYF; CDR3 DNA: TGTGCCAGCAGCTCCGTTGGGGACAGCAACTCCTACGAGCAGTACTTC
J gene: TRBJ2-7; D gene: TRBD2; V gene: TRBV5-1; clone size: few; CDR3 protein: CASSSRAGRVYEQYF; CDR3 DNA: TGCGCCAGCAGCTCCCGAGCGGGAAGGGTCTACGAGCAGTACTTC
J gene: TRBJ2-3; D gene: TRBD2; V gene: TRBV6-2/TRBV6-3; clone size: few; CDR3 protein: CASSGLAGGDTQYF; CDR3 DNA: TGTGCCAGCAGTGGCCTAGCGGGAGGAGATACGCAGTATTTT
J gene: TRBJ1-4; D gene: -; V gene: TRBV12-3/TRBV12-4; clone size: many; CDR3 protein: CASSLSTNEKLFF; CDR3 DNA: TGTGCCAGCAGTTTATCAACTAATGAAAAACTGTTTTTT
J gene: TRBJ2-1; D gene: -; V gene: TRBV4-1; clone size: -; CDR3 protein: CASSQENLLYNEQFF; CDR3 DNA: TGCGCCAGCAGCCAAGAAAACCTCCTGTACAATGAGCAGTTCTTC
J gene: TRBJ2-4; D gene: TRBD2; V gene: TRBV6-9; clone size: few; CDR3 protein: CASSLRLADNGGIQYF; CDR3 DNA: TGTGCCAGCAGTTTAAGACTAGCGGACAACGGGGGCATTCAGTACTTC
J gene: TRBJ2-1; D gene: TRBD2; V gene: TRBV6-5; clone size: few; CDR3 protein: CASSYGSGGGYNEQFF; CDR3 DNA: TGTGCCAGCAGTTACGGTAGCGGGGGGGGGTACAATGAGCAGTTCTTC
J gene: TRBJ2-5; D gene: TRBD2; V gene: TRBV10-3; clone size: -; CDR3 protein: CTIGRTSGVQETQYF; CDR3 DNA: TGTACCATCGGCCGGACTAGCGGGGTTCAAGAGACCCAGTACTTC
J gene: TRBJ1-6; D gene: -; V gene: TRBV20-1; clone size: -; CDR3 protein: CSARTQSNSPLHF; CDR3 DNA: TGCAGTGCTAGAACACAGAGTAATTCACCCCTCCACTTT
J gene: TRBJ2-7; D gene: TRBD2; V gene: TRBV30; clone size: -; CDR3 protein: CAWRAGLAVAYEQYF; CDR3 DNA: TGTGCCTGGAGGGCAGGACTAGCGGTTGCCTACGAGCAGTACTTC
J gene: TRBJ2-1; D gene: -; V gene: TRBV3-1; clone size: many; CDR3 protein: CASSPGGTPYNEQFF; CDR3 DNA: TGTGCCAGCAGCCCAGGCGGGACTCCCTACAATGAGCAGTTCTTC
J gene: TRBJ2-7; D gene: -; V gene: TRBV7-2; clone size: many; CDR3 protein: CASSLDFGGTYEQYF; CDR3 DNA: TGTGCCAGCAGCTTAGATTTTGGGGGTACCTACGAGCAGTACTTC
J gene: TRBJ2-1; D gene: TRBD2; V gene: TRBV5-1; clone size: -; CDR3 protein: CASSLGGASGSFYEQFF; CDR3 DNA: TGTGCCAGCAGCTTGGGGGGGGCTAGCGGGAGCTTCTATGAGCAGTTCTTC
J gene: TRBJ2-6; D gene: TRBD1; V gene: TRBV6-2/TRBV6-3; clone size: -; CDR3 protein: CASRGTGGTWGANVLTF; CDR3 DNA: TGTGCCAGCAGAGGGACAGGGGGCACGTGGGGGGCCAACGTCCTGACTTTC
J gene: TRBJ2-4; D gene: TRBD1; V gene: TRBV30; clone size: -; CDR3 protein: CAWSKTGAAKNIQYF; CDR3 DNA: TGTGCCTGGAGTAAGACAGGGGCGGCCAAAAACATTCAGTACTTC
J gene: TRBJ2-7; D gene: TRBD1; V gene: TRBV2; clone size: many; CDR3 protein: CASRGGTGSYEQYF; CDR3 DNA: TGTGCCAGCAGGGGCGGGACAGGCTCCTACGAGCAGTACTTC
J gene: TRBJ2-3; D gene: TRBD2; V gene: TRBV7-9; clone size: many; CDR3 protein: CASSDISGSTDTQYF; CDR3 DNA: TGTGCCAGCAGCGATATTAGCGGGAGCACAGATACGCAGTATTTT
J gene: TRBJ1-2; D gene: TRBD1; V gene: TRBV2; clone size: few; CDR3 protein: CASSSGTGGIGYTF; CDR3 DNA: TGTGCCAGCAGTTCCGGGACAGGAGGAATTGGCTACACCTTC
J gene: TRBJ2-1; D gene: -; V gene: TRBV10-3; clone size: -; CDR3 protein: CAISESLVGYNEQFF; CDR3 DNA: TGTGCCATCAGTGAAAGTCTAGTTGGGTACAATGAGCAGTTCTTC
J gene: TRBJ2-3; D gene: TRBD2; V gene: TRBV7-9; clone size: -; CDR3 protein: CASRMSSGSTDTQYF; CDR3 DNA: TGTGCCAGCAGAATGAGTAGCGGGAGCACAGATACGCAGTATTTT
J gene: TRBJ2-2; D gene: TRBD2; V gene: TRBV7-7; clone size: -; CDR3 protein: CASSFSAGDLRNGELFF; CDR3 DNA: TGTGCTAGCAGCTTTTCGGCGGGAGATTTAAGGAACGGGGAGCTGTTTTTT
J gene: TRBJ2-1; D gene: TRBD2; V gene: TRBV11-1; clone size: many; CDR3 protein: CASSLGLAGDNEQFF; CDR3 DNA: TGTGCCAGCAGCTTAGGACTAGCGGGGGACAATGAGCAGTTCTTC
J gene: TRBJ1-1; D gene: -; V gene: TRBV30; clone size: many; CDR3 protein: CAWSPQEVEAFF; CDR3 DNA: TGTGCCTGGAGTCCACAGGAGGTGGAAGCTTTCTTT
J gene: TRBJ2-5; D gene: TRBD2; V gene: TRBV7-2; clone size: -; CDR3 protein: CASSLRTSGNTVYQETQYF; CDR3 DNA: TGTGCCAGCAGCCTAAGGACTAGCGGGAACACGGTGTACCAAGAGACCCAGTACTTC
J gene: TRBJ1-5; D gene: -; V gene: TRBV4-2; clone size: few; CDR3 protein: CASSPTPGSGQPQHF; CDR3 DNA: TGTGCCAGCAGCCCGACCCCCGGGTCCGGTCAGCCCCAGCATTTT
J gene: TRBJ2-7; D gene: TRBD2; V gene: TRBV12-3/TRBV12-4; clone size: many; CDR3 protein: CASSLSGSPSYEQYF; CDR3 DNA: TGTGCCAGCAGTCTAAGCGGGAGTCCCTCCTACGAGCAGTACTTC
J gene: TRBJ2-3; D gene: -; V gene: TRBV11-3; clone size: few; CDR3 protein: CASSLTGGQYPDTQYF; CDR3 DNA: TGTGCCAGCAGCTTAACCGGCGGACAGTATCCCGATACGCAGTATTTT
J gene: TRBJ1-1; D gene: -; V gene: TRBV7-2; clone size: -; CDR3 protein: CASSLEGHSRAFF; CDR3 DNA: TGTGCCAGCAGCTTAGAAGGACACTCACGGGCTTTCTTT
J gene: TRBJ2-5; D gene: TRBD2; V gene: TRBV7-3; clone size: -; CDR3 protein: CASSLSGGRAETQYF; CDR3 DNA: TGTGCCAGCAGCTTAAGCGGCGGGAGGGCCGAGACCCAGTACTTC
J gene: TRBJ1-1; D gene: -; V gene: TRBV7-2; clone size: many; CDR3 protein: CASSPRGAANTEAFF; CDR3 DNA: TGTGCCAGCAGCCCCCGGGGGGCTGCGAACACTGAAGCTTTCTTT
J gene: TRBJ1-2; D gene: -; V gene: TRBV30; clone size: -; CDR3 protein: CAWSDKGHRRDYGYTF; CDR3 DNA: TGTGCCTGGAGCGACAAGGGACACCGGCGCGACTATGGCTACACCTTC
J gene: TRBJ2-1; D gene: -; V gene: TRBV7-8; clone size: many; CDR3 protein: CASSSSRGAYNEQFF; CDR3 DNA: TGTGCCAGCAGCTCCTCACGGGGCGCCTACAATGAGCAGTTCTTC
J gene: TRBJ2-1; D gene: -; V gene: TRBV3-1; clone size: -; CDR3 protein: CASSSSTSSYNEQFF; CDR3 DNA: TGTGCCAGCAGCTCTTCCACGAGCTCCTACAATGAGCAGTTCTTC